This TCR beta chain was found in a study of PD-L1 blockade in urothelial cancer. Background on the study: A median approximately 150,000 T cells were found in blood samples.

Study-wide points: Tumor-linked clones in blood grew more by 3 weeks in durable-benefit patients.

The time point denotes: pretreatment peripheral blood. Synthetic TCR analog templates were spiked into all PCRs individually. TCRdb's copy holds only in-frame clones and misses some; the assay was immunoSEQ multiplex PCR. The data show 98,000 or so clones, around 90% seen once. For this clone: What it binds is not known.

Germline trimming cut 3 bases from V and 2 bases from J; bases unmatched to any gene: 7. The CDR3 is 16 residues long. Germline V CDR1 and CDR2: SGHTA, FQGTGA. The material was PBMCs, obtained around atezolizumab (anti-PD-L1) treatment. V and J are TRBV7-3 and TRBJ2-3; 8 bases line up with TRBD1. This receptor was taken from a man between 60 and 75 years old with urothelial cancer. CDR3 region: CASSFRTGSITDTQYF. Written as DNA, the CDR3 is TGTGCCAGCAGCTTTCGGACAGGGTCCATCACAGATACGCAGTATTTT.